This passage covers 21 T cell receptor beta chains from one sample sequenced in a study of T cell repertoires in cytomegalovirus infection. These receptors' antigens are unknown. MiXCR, applied by TCRdb to the reads, yields one record per CDR3 protein. There are just under 500,000 distinct CDR3 sequences in the sample; 30% to 35% occur only once, and roughly a sixth lies in the top ten. The source material was cultured PBMCs, sampled from culture after CMV antigen stimulation. All receptors come from a human donor in good health (CMV status not recorded). Some clones in this sample may be carry-over from other donors' samples.

This clonotype was observed a few times. The J gene is TRBJ2-5, the V gene TRBV7-2; TRBD2 matches 12 bases. The CDR3 length is 15 residues. V dropped 1 base and J dropped 6; count of bases not matched to a gene: 3. The germline gives CDR1 SGHTA, CDR2 FQGNSA. The CDR3 loop reads CASSLVTSGSQTQYF. The DNA for the CDR3 is TGTGCCAGCAGCTTAGTGACTAGCGGGAGCCAGACCCAGTACTTC.

This CDR3 is CASSTSPGQGHYNEQFF. CDR3 coding DNA: TGTGCCAGTAGTACGTCTCCGGGACAGGGGCATTACAATGAGCAGTTCTTC. This chain uses TRBV19 with TRBJ2-1; 10 positions agree with TRBD1. This CDR3 contains 17 residues. Germline lookup yields CDR1 LNHDA and CDR2 SQIVND (reference sequence). The V and J ends lost 4 bases and 4 bases, in that order; junction bases with no gene match: 10.

The V and J genes are TRBV5-1 and TRBJ2-3; 10 bases match TRBD2. The J segment lost 3 bases and the V segment lost 0 bases, leaving 7 bases of the junction unmatched. The CDR3 spans 17 residues. Germline CDR1 and CDR2: SGHRS and YFSETQ. CDR3 sequence reads: CASSLELAGLGTDTQYF. DNA of the CDR3: TGCGCCAGCAGCTTGGAACTAGCGGGACTCGGTACAGATACGCAGTATTTT.

The rearrangement uses TRBV5-1 and TRBJ2-3; 9 bases agree with TRBD1. Unmatched junction bases numbered 15, after V lost 0 bases and J lost 1 base. The CDR3 has 20 amino acids. CDR1 is SGHRS and CDR2 is YFSETQ in the germline V gene. CDR3 in DNA: TGCGCCAGCAGCTTGGTGACAGGGGGATTCGAGGGAGGCGGCACAGATACGCAGTATTTT. Amino acid sequence: CASSLVTGGFEGGGTDTQYF.

This sequence joins TRBV11-3 and TRBJ2-3; tentative D call: TRBD2 (5 bases). Per the germline V gene, CDR1 is SGHNT and CDR2 is YENEEA. Trimming left V 5 bases short and J 4 bases short, with 10 bases between. The CDR3 sequence is 13 residues long. The CDR3: CASSARGPDTQYF. CDR3 DNA: TGTGCCAGCAGCGCCCGAGGGCCAGATACGCAGTATTTT.

This clonotype has a handful of counts. V usage is TRBV6-5 and J usage is TRBJ1-1, with D tentatively TRBD1 (5 bases). V gave up 5 bases and J gave up 1 base, with 14 bases separating them. In germline, CDR1 is MNHEY, CDR2 SVGAGI. The CDR3 length is 15 residues. The DNA of the CDR3 is TGTGCCAGCAGTAGGTGGACACAAGGGAACACTGAAGCTTTCTTT. Protein product: CASSRWTQGNTEAFF.

The chain combines TRBV7-6 with TRBJ2-7, with D unresolved. The V gene lost 0 bases and the J gene lost 2 bases, with 14 bases spanning the gap. This CDR3 region has 16 residues. The germline V gene has CDR1 SGHVS and CDR2 FNYEAQ. CDR3 sequence reads: CASSLALRSQPYEQYF. In DNA form, the CDR3 reads TGTGCCAGCAGCTTAGCGCTACGATCACAGCCCTACGAGCAGTACTTC.

This chain connects TRBV19 to TRBJ2-1; D unclear. CDR3 length equals 11 residues. Germline values: CDR1 LNHDA, CDR2 SQIVND (reference sequence). The germline V and J ends were trimmed by 6 bases and 6 bases, with 6 bases remaining between them. The CDR3 nucleotides are TGTGCCAGTAGCAAGCCCAATGAGCAGTTCTTC. It specifies CASSKPNEQFF.

This chain links TRBV6-5 with TRBJ2-1; 11 bases map to TRBD2. The CDR3 extends over 14 amino acids. The germline V gene encodes CDR1 MNHEY and CDR2 SVGAGI. Trimming cost V 6 bases and J 10 bases; bases outside gene matches: 8. The CDR3 spells CASRIAGGPKEQFF. CDR3 sequence (DNA): TGTGCCAGCAGGATAGCGGGAGGGCCTAAAGAGCAGTTCTTC.

The chain couples TRBV7-4 to TRBJ2-1; 8 bases align to TRBD2. The CDR3 has 17 residues. J lost 10 bases, V lost 5 bases, and 19 bases had no gene match. Per germline, CDR1 SGHVT and CDR2 SQSDAQ. The DNA for the CDR3 is TGTGCCAGCAGCCACCCCCCCGGCGGGGGGAGGGTCTTCGAGCAGTTCTTC. This sequence encodes CASSHPPGGGRVFEQFF. The complete variable domain, with remaining parts taken from reference TRBV7-4 and TRBJ2-1, reads GAGVSQSPRYKVAKRGRDVALRCDSISGHVTLYWYRQTLGQGSEVLTYSQSDAQRDKSGRPSGRFSAERPERSVSTLKIQRTEQGDSAVYLCASSHPPGGGRVFEQFFGPGTRLTVL.

CDR3 in DNA: TGTGCCAGCAGTCGCAGGGGGGACGACTATGGCTACACCTTC. Its protein product is CASSRRGDDYGYTF. The J gene is TRBJ1-2, the V gene TRBV25-1, with 7 bases aligning to TRBD1. Germline V gene sequence: CDR1 MGHDK, CDR2 SYGVNS. The CDR3 sequence is 14 residues long. J was trimmed by 3 bases and V by 5 bases; bases with no gene match: 6.

The CDR3 sequence: CASSQLTGVSTDTQYF. The CDR3 DNA is TGCGCCAGCAGCCAACTAACAGGGGTTAGCACAGATACGCAGTATTTT. The chain carries TRBV4-1 and TRBJ2-3, with 7 bases that match TRBD1. This CDR3 is built from 16 residues. V lost 2 bases to trimming and J lost 0 bases; unmatched junction nucleotides: 5. Germline CDR1 is MGHRA and CDR2 is YSYEKL.

This chain links TRBV19 with TRBJ2-3; 8 bases are shared with TRBD2. The CDR3 is made up of 13 amino acids. Looked up from germline, CDR1 is LNHDA and CDR2 is SQIVND (reference sequence). J gave up 4 bases and V 10 bases, and 7 bases lay outside the gene matches. This CDR3 reads CATRGGAADTQYF. CDR3 DNA: TGTGCCACTCGGGGGGGCGCAGCAGATACGCAGTATTTT.

This clonotype was seen repeatedly, ten times or more. This chain uses TRBV7-2 with TRBJ2-5; possible D gene TRBD2, 6 bases. The CDR3 loop spans 14 amino acids. Germline loops: CDR1 SGHTA, CDR2 FQGNSA. Trimming took off 6 bases at V and 3 bases at J, with 14 bases between the two ends. For the CDR3, the DNA is TGTGCCAGCAGTCCCGGGACTTTCGAAGAGACCCAGTACTTC. It yields the protein CASSPGTFEETQYF.

V usage is TRBV7-9 and J usage is TRBJ1-1; no firm D call. The CDR3 is made up of 13 amino acids. Looked up from germline, CDR1 is SEHNR and CDR2 is FQNEAQ (reference sequence). Deletions cut 6 bases from V and 1 base from J, with 9 bases between. CDR3 in DNA: TGTGCCAGCAGTAAAGACGGGAACACTGAAGCTTTCTTT. It is translated as CASSKDGNTEAFF.

V gene TRBV4-1 combines with J gene TRBJ1-2, with D perhaps TRBD1 (6 bases). The ends were cut back, 1 base at V and 6 bases at J, with 21 bases in the middle. The germline gives CDR1 MGHRA, CDR2 YSYEKL. CDR3 length equals 17 residues. In DNA, the CDR3 is TGCGCCAGCAGCCAAGTAGCCGCAGGGGAGGAAAACGATGGCTACACCTTC. As protein: CASSQVAAGEENDGYTF.

This clonotype was seen a few times. CDR3 residues: CASSYGGTGEYGYTF. The DNA for the CDR3 is TGTGCCAGCAGTTACGGAGGGACAGGGGAATATGGCTACACCTTC. The rearrangement uses TRBV6-2 or TRBV6-3 and TRBJ1-2; 10 nucleotides match TRBD1. The CDR3 covers 15 residues. J gave up 5 bases and V 2 bases, and 5 bases lay outside the gene matches. Germline V gives CDR1 MNHEY, CDR2 SVGEGT.

The gene calls are TRBV29-1 and TRBJ2-6; 9 nucleotides agree with TRBD1. Trimming took 7 bases from V and 0 from J; bases not matched to a gene: 10. Looked up from germline, CDR1 is SQVTM and CDR2 is ANQGSEA. CDR3 length equals 17 residues. The CDR3 nucleotides are TGCAGCGCTGGGGGGGGGACAGGGCCCTCTGGGGCCAACGTCCTGACTTTC. Amino acid sequence: CSAGGGTGPSGANVLTF.

CDR3 loop: CASGRNNEQFF. CDR3 DNA: TGTGCCAGTGGCAGGAACAATGAGCAGTTCTTC. The chain employs TRBV7-8 and TRBJ2-1; D uncertain. V dropped 9 bases and J dropped 5 bases, with 8 bases sitting between them. This CDR3 comprises 11 residues. Germline assignment: CDR1 SGHVS and CDR2 FQNEAQ.

DNA for the CDR3: TGTGCCATCACCCACAGACAGTCAGATACGCAGTATTTT. Translating gives CAITHRQSDTQYF. V is TRBV10-3 and J is TRBJ2-3, with D possibly matching TRBD1 (5 bases). The V gene's germline CDR1 is ENHRY and CDR2 SYGVKD. CDR3 size: 13 residues. The V and J ends lost 7 bases and 4 bases respectively, with 12 bases between them.

As DNA, the CDR3 is TGTGCCAGCAGCAAAGGGAAAGGCTACGAGCAGTACGTC. Residues: CASSKGKGYEQYV. The rearrangement joins TRBV27 to TRBJ2-7; no clear D. Germline loops: CDR1 MNHEY, CDR2 SMNVEV (reference sequence). Trimming left V 6 bases short and J 3 bases short, with 12 bases between. This CDR3 region has 13 residues.